A selection of T cell receptor beta chains follows, all from one sample in a study of cytomegalovirus exposure and HLA in healthy donors. Profiled with immunoSEQ multiplex PCR; TCRdb holds only in-frame clones, not every one. The sample contains approximately 150,000 clones, 73% of which appear only once. The source material was PBMCs. The receptors stem from a woman in her late teens or twenties in good health and CMV-seropositive. The CDR3 runs from the conserved cysteine through the conserved F or W. The D gene is left open where the match is weak. Some rows mark clone size as missing; the rest say once, few, many or name a class of expanded clone.

v_gene,d_gene,abundance,j_gene,CDR3aa,CDR3nt
TRBV5-8,TRBD1,NA,TRBJ1-6,CASSLRQGSYNSPLHF,TGTGCCAGCAGCCTCCGACAGGGATCCTATAATTCACCCCTCCACTTT
TRBV7-2,TRBD1,once,TRBJ1-2,CASSRGLDRENYGYTF,TGTGCCAGCAGCCGTGGGCTCGACAGGGAAAACTATGGCTACACCTTC
TRBV2,TRBD1,NA,TRBJ2-2,CASSEGQQGTGELFF,TGTGCCAGCAGCGAGGGACAGCAAGGCACCGGGGAGCTGTTTTTT
TRBV9,TRBD1,NA,TRBJ1-5,CASSRQGDNQPQHF,TGTGCCAGCAGCAGGCAGGGGGACAATCAGCCCCAGCATTTT
TRBV5-4,NA,few,TRBJ2-1,CASSLEGGGAYNEQFF,TGTGCCAGCAGCTTGGAGGGGGGGGGCGCCTACAATGAGCAGTTCTTC
TRBV7-9,NA,few,TRBJ2-6,CASSLGAGGIYGANVLTF,TGTGCCAGCAGCTTAGGAGCGGGCGGGATCTATGGGGCCAACGTCCTGACTTTC
TRBV7-9,TRBD2,NA,TRBJ2-2,CASSPRTSGGAYTGELFF,TGTGCCAGCAGCCCCCGGACTAGCGGGGGGGCCTACACCGGGGAGCTGTTTTTT
TRBV5-4,NA,NA,TRBJ1-6,CASSTGLFSYNSPLHF,TGTGCCAGCAGCACAGGACTATTCTCCTATAATTCACCCCTCCACTTT
TRBV4-3,NA,NA,TRBJ2-2,CASSQDIGGGPTGELFF,TGCGCCAGCAGCCAAGATATAGGGGGGGGGCCCACCGGGGAGCTGTTTTTT
TRBV7-9,TRBD1,NA,TRBJ1-3,CASSLQGASGNTIYF,TGTGCCAGCAGCTTACAGGGGGCGTCTGGAAACACCATATATTTT
TRBV4-3,TRBD1,NA,TRBJ1-1,CASSQDRGGNTEAFF,TGCGCCAGCAGCCAGGACAGGGGGGGGAACACTGAAGCTTTCTTT
TRBV13,NA,few,TRBJ1-4,CASSSRDWREKLFF,TGTGCCAGCAGCTCCCGGGACTGGAGAGAAAAACTGTTTTTT
TRBV7-8,TRBD2,NA,TRBJ2-5,CASSLLAGGQETQYF,TGTGCCAGCAGCTTGCTAGCGGGGGGCCAAGAGACCCAGTACTTC
TRBV7-2,NA,NA,TRBJ2-1,CASSLDSLAIYNEQFF,TGTGCCAGCAGCTTAGACTCCTTAGCAATCTACAATGAGCAGTTCTTC
TRBV19,NA,NA,TRBJ2-7,CASSISGSSYEQYF,TGTGCCAGTAGTATTAGCGGAAGCTCCTACGAGCAGTACTTC
TRBV4-3,NA,NA,TRBJ2-1,CASSQDPGGEQFF,TGCGCCAGCAGCCAAGATCCCGGGGGTGAGCAGTTCTTC
TRBV7-9,TRBD1,many,TRBJ2-5,CASSLGDRASETQYF,TGTGCCAGCAGCTTAGGGGACAGGGCATCGGAGACCCAGTACTTC
TRBV4-1,NA,NA,TRBJ2-7,CASSQDSAAAYEQYF,TGCGCCAGCAGCCAAGATAGCGCAGCCGCCTACGAGCAGTACTTC